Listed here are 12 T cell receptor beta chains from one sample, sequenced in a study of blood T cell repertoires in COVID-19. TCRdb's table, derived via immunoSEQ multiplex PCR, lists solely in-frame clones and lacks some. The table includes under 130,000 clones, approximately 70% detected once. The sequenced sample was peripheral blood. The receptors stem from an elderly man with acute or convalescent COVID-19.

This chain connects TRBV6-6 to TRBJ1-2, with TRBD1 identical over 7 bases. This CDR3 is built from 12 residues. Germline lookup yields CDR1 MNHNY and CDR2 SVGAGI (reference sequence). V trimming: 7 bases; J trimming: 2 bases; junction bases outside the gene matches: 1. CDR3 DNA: TGTGCCAGCACAGGGGGGAACTATGGCTACACCTTC. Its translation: CASTGGNYGYTF.

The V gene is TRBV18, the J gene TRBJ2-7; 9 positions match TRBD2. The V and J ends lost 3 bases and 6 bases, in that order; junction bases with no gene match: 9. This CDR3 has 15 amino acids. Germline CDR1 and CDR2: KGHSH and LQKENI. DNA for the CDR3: TGTGCCAGCTCACCCCCCGGTCTAGCGGGGACCGAGCAGTACTTC. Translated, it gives CASSPPGLAGTEQYF.

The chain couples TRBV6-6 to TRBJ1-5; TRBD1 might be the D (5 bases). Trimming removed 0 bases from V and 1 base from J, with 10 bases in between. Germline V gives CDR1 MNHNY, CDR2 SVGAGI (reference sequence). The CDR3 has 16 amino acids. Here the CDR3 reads CASSYSRPGSNQPQHF. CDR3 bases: TGTGCCAGCAGTTACTCAAGGCCAGGGAGCAATCAGCCCCAGCATTTT.

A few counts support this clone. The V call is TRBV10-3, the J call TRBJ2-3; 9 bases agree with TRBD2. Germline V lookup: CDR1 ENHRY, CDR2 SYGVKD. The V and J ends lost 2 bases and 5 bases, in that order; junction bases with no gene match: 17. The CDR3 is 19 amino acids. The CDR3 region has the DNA TGTGCCATCAGTGAGAGTAGCGGGAGCTCTCGTCCGCATCGAGATACGCAGTATTTT. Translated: CAISESSGSSRPHRDTQYF.

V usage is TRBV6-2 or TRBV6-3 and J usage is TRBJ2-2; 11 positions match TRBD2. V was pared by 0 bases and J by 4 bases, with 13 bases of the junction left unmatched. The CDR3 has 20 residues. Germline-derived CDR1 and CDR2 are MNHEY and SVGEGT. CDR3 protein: CASSYSSLAGVLGGTGELFF. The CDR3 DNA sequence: TGTGCCAGCAGTTACTCGTCACTAGCGGGAGTCCTTGGGGGCACCGGGGAGCTGTTTTTT.

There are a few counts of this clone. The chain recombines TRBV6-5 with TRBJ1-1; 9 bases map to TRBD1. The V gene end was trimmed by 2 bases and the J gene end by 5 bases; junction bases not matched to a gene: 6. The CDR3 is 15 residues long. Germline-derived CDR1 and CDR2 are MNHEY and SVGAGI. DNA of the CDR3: TGTGCCAGCAGTTACGGGGGACAGGGTTGGACTGAAGCTTTCTTT. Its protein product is CASSYGGQGWTEAFF.

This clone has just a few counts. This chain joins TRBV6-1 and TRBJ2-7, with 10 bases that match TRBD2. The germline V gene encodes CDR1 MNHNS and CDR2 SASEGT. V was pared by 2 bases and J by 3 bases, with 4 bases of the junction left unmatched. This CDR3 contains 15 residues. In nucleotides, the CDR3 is TGTGCCAGCAGTGAATACGGGACTAGCGTCTACGAGCAGTACTTC. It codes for CASSEYGTSVYEQYF.

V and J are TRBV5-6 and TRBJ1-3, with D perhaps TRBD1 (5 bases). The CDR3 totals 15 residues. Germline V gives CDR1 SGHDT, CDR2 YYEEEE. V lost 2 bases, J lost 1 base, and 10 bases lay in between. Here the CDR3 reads CASSFRTSSGNTIYF. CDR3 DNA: TGTGCCAGCAGCTTCCGGACATCGTCTGGAAACACCATATATTTT. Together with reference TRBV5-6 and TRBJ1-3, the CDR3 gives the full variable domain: DAGVTQSPTHLIKTRGQQVTLRCSPKSGHDTVSWYQQALGQGPQFIFQYYEEEERQRGNFPDRFSGHQFPNYSSELNVNALLLGDSALYLCASSFRTSSGNTIYFGEGSWLTVV.

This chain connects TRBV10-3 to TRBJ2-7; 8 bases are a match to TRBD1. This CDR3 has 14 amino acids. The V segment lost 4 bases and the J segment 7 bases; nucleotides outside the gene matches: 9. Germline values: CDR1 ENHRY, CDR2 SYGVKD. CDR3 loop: CAISADRGVVEQYF. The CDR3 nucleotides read TGTGCCATCAGTGCAGACAGGGGAGTTGTGGAGCAGTACTTC.

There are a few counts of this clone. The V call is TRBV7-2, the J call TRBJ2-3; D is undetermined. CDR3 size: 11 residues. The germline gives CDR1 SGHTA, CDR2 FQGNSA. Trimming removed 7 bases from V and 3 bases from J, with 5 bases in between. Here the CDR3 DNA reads TGTGCCAGCACCTCGACAGATACGCAGTATTTT. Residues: CASTSTDTQYF.

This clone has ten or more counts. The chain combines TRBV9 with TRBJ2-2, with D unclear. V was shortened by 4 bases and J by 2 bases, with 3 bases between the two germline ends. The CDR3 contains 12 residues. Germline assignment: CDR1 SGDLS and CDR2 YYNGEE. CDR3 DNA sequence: TGTGCCAGCAGCATAAACACCGGGGAGCTGTTTTTT. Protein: CASSINTGELFF.

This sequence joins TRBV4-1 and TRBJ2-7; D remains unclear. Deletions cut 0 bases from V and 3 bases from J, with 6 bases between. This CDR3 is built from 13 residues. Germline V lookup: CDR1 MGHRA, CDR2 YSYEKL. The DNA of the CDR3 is TGCGCCAGCAGCCAAGACAGCGACTACGAGCAGTACTTC. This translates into CASSQDSDYEQYF.